This T cell receptor (beta chain) is from a study of T-cell memory formation after mild COVID-19. Across the study: TCR clusters mostly belonged to single donors.

TCRdb re-called the 5' RACE reads with MiXCR, one entry per CDR3 protein. The sample lists roughly 340,000 distinct CDR3 sequences, roughly 15% seen once, with approximately 20% in the top ten. A note on this clonotype: Its target is not known.

Germline V gene lookup returns CDR1 SGHTA and CDR2 FQGNSA. The CDR3 totals 11 residues. V was pared by 7 bases and J by 4 bases, with 8 bases between. General study results and limits: The finding that pre-infection memory included some responding clones suggested that cross-reactive memory joined.

This clonotype originated in a man aged 18 to 30 who had mild COVID-19 (a few samples of this study predate the infection). Cell type and time point are not known. This chain connects TRBV7-2 to TRBJ2-7; no reliable D call. The source material was PBMCs or a T cell subset sorted from them (not recorded which). Written as DNA, the CDR3 is TGTGCCAGCACCCAGGCGTACGAGCAGTACTTC. This translates into CASTQAYEQYF.